The text below deals with one T cell receptor (beta chain). Its antigen is not yet known. No base quality information exists; no much larger clone differs at one position. In Seattle, one collaborating source enrolled patients while the infection was active and tracked those patients longitudinally over the course of disease. Each collaborating institution followed its own protocols to collect whole blood in K2EDTA tubes. Collaborator samples were shipped for TCRbeta analysis as frozen whole blood, isolated PBMCs, or DNA extracted from either sample type. This sample is part of a study of blood T cell repertoires in COVID-19 (dated by TCRdb to 2019 to 2021). With respect to the entire study: Collaborator samples came from the United States, Italy and Spain and covered acute and convalescent phases of COVID-19. The material from the prospective study consisted of cDNA or gDNA derived from T cells, B-cell-depleted T cells, or PBMCs. Subjects who had been exposed to COVID-19, were actively infected with it, or had recovered from it provided the deeply sampled blood TCRbeta repertoires that made up the dataset. The repertoires were made available in a free public database intended to serve as a resource for research on the immune response to SARS-CoV-2. The samples were drawn from the first 160 participants of the ongoing ImmuneRACE study and from some 1,300 subjects provided by 6 global collaborators. The sample metadata nearly always contained a de-identified subject ID, COVID-19 status, age in years and sex. HLA class I and class II types, where available, came from metadata supplied by the sample provider rather than from assay-based typing. The investigation overall reported the following: The amount of clinical and demographic metadata varied by source and participant and was provided uncurated.

TCRbeta CDR3 regions were amplified from genomic DNA using the immunoSEQ Assay, a bias-controlled multiplex PCR. Per the authors' processing: Nucleated cell counts per sample were estimated from amplification of reference gene primers within the assay. To quantify the absolute abundance of each unique TCRbeta CDR3 rearrangement, sequence reads were collapsed and filtered. For each sample, productive Simpson clonality was calculated as the square root of Simpson's diversity index over productive rearrangements. TCRdb mirrors the immuneACCESS table, restricted to in-frame sequences. Some clones are absent from its copies; in checked studies, under half trace to an unresolved V gene, and the reason for the others is unknown. That table furnishes V, J and clone size, whereas the DNA furnished D and trimming. The sample table shows about 220,000 clones, and roughly 80% are seen once. Jointly, the top ten make up approximately 5% of the sample.

From the cysteine through the phenylalanine, the CDR3 covers 14 amino acids. Only the CDR3 portion is preserved as DNA: 42 bases, with reading frame beginning at the first base. Sequences MNHEY (CDR1) and SVGEGT (CDR2) are obtained from the germline V gene. V lost 5 bases and J lost 4 bases; the stretch between them is 14 bases long. The sequence joins TRBV6-2 or TRBV6-3 to TRBJ1-2; the D segment could be TRBD1, given 5 matching bases. The receptor was isolated from a woman aged 70-85 years with COVID-19, enrolled during active disease. The sequencing sample was made of peripheral blood. The bases are TGTGCCAGCAGTCGACCCCAGACAGTCTATGGCTACACCTTC. Protein translation: CASSRPQTVYGYTF.